One and the same sample provided the 25 T cell receptor beta chains below, sequenced in a study of CXCR4 blockade with PD-1 therapy in pancreatic cancer. Using immunoSEQ multiplex PCR, the repertoire was profiled, and TCRdb retains in-frame clones only, with some absent. The sample consists of about 17,000 clones, about 72% of them appearing once. The sample was tumor tissue. These receptors were collected from a human donor with pancreatic ductal adenocarcinoma.

The rearrangement uses TRBV28 and TRBJ2-5; possibly TRBD1 or TRBD2 for D (5 bases each). Deletions cut 6 bases from V and 1 base from J, with 9 bases between. The germline V gene encodes CDR1 MDHEN and CDR2 SYDVKM. The CDR3 has 13 residues. The chain's CDR3 is CASRERGQETQYF. CDR3 bases: TGTGCCAGCAGGGAGAGGGGCCAAGAGACCCAGTACTTC.

The V and J genes are TRBV18 and TRBJ2-2; a possible D gene is TRBD1 (6 bases). This CDR3 has 16 residues. CDR1 is KGHSH and CDR2 is LQKENI in the germline V gene. The ends were cut back, 6 bases at V and 0 bases at J, with 14 bases in the middle. CDR3 coding DNA: TGTGCCAGCTCCCCCGGGGCAGGGGCGAACACCGGGGAGCTGTTTTTT. Translation: CASSPGAGANTGELFF.

This clone was observed a single time. The CDR3 sequence is CASSIGLDIRYNEQFF. The CDR3 region has the DNA TGTGCCAGTAGTATTGGTCTAGACATCCGCTACAATGAGCAGTTCTTC. The chain carries TRBV19 and TRBJ2-1, with no clear D. This CDR3 has 16 residues. The germline gives CDR1 LNHDA, CDR2 SQIVND (reference sequence). Between the trimmed V and J ends, which lost 3 bases and 3 bases, there was a span of 15 bases.

The chain combines TRBV19 with TRBJ1-1; D gene uncertain. V lost 3 bases and J 5 bases, leaving 10 bases between the germline ends. This CDR3 comprises 13 residues. Germline loops: CDR1 LNHDA, CDR2 SQIVND (reference sequence). CDR3 nucleotides: TGTGCCAGTAGTATCGGGAGCAATACTGAAGCTTTCTTT. It translates to CASSIGSNTEAFF.

This clone was counted a single time. V is TRBV30 and J is TRBJ2-2; a possible D gene is TRBD1 (6 bases). The CDR3 contains 14 residues. CDR1 is GTSNPN and CDR2 is SVGIG in the germline V gene (reference sequence). Deletions cut 4 bases from V and 5 bases from J, with 14 bases between. This chain's CDR3 is CAWTGRQGTGELFF. The DNA of the CDR3 is TGTGCCTGGACTGGACGGCAGGGGACCGGGGAGCTGTTTTTT.

Points on this clone: Mismatch with germline at one junction end may stem from a read error. CDR3 region: CASSLGPTGGNQPQHF. In DNA, the CDR3 is TGCGCCAGCAGCTTGGGGCCTACAGGGGGCAATCAACCCCAGCATTTT. The chain links TRBV5-1 to TRBJ1-5, with 9 bases lining up with TRBD1. The CDR3 totals 16 residues. Germline V gene sequence: CDR1 SGHRS, CDR2 YFSETQ.

CDR3 sequence: CASSVDAGGSGDTQYF. The CDR3 nucleotides read TGTGCCAGCAGCGTAGATGCAGGCGGTTCGGGAGATACGCAGTATTTT. This chain connects TRBV9 to TRBJ2-3; D unclear. Germline V gene sequence: CDR1 SGDLS, CDR2 YYNGEE. CDR3 length equals 16 residues. V gave up 0 bases and J gave up 5 bases, with 16 bases separating them. The full variable domain, rest sourced from reference TRBV9 and TRBJ2-3, is DSGVTQTPKHLITATGQRVTLRCSPRSGDLSVYWYQQSLDQGLQFLIQYYNGEERAKGNILERFSAQQFPDLHSELNLSSLELGDSALYFCASSVDAGGSGDTQYFGPGTRLTVL.

The CDR3: CASSITSDEKLFF. CDR3 nucleotides: TGTGCCAGTAGTATTACGTCAGATGAAAAACTGTTTTTT. The gene calls are TRBV19 and TRBJ1-4; D is ambiguous. The CDR3 sequence is 13 residues long. Germline V gene sequence: CDR1 LNHDA, CDR2 SQIVND (reference sequence). V lost 3 bases to trimming and J lost 6 bases, with 8 bases between them.

Regarding this clone: Germline and junction disagree at one end, which may indicate a read error. This rearrangement joins TRBV29-1 to TRBJ2-7; the match to TRBD2 covers 14 bases. This CDR3 comprises 14 residues. Germline V lookup: CDR1 SQVTM, CDR2 ANQGSEA. The CDR3 here is CSVRLAGGTYEQYF. As DNA, the CDR3 is TGCAGTGTTAGACTAGCGGGAGGGACCTACGAGCAGTATTTC.

The CDR3 nucleotides are TGTGCCAGCAGTTACGAACTAGCGACTTGGAATGAGCAGTTCTTC. It specifies CASSYELATWNEQFF. V is TRBV6-8 and J is TRBJ2-1, with 7 bases identical to TRBD2. V lost 2 bases, J lost 7 bases, and 8 bases stayed unmatched. The CDR3 consists of 15 residues. Germline loops: CDR1 MNHGY, CDR2 SAAAGT.

This clone was picked up a small number of times. The chain is built from TRBV7-5 and TRBJ2-3; the table's D call, TRBD2, was not checked against the DNA. TRBV7-5 is a listed pseudogene. This CDR3 has 16 residues. The CDR3 loop is CASTFGASGRAHTQYF. The CDR3 region has the DNA TGTGCCAGCACTTTTGGGGCTAGCGGGAGGGCACATACGCAGTATTTT.

The chain recombines TRBV18 with TRBJ1-1; TRBD1 matches 9 bases. The CDR3 is 17 amino acids. The V and J ends lost 3 bases and 5 bases, in that order; junction bases with no gene match: 13. CDR1 KGHSH and CDR2 LQKENI come from the germline V gene. The CDR3 bases are TGTGCCAGCTCACCGGGCGTGGGGACAGGGTACCAGACTGAAGCTTTCTTT. Protein product: CASSPGVGTGYQTEAFF.

The gene calls are TRBV30 and TRBJ2-7; the D call may be TRBD1 or TRBD2 (5 bases each). Germline CDR1 and CDR2: GTSNPN and SVGIG (reference sequence). The CDR3 has 14 residues. Trimming removed 2 bases at V and 2 bases at J, with 13 bases between. CDR3 sequence (DNA): TGTGCCTGGAGTAGGTGGGGGACCACCTACGAGCAGTACTTC. Protein sequence: CAWSRWGTTYEQYF.

This clone was counted only a few times. The chain recombines TRBV19 with TRBJ2-1, with 9 nucleotides matching TRBD1. The ends lost 5 bases at V and 9 bases at J; junction bases unmatched: 2. The CDR3 totals 12 residues. The germline gives CDR1 LNHDA, CDR2 SQIVND (reference sequence). The CDR3 sequence is CASSRQGGEQFF. The CDR3 nucleotides read TGTGCCAGTAGTCGACAGGGGGGTGAGCAGTTCTTC. Full variable domain (outside the CDR3, taken from reference TRBV19 and TRBJ2-1): DGGITQSPKYLFRKEGQNVTLSCEQNLNHDAMYWYRQDPGQGLRLIYYSQIVNDFQKGDIAEGYSVSREKKESFPLTVTSAQKNPTAFYLCASSRQGGEQFFGPGTRLTVL.

DNA for the CDR3: TGTGCCAGCAGTCCTACAGACGGAAAGAACACTGAAGCTTTCTTT. This gives the protein CASSPTDGKNTEAFF. The J gene is TRBJ1-1, the V gene TRBV28; D not resolved. The CDR3 has 15 amino acids. Trimming pared 5 bases from V and 1 base from J, leaving 14 bases between. Germline values: CDR1 MDHEN, CDR2 SYDVKM.

The CDR3 sequence is CASSTQKWQSNEQFF. The CDR3 coding sequence is TGTGCCAGCAGCACCCAGAAGTGGCAGAGCAATGAGCAGTTCTTC. J is TRBJ2-1 and V is TRBV7-5. TRBV7-5 is a pseudogene locus. CDR3 size: 15 residues.

This chain links TRBV13 with TRBJ1-3, with TRBD1 as a possible D gene (5 bases). V was trimmed by 6 bases and J by 9 bases, leaving 15 bases between them. CDR1 and CDR2 from the germline V gene are PRHDT and FYEKMQ (reference sequence). The CDR3 runs to 13 residues. The DNA for the CDR3 is TGTGCCAGCAGTTCGGGCCCGGGGGGCACCATATATTTT. Translated: CASSSGPGGTIYF.

The V call is TRBV19, the J call TRBJ2-5, with D perhaps given as TRBD1 or TRBD2 (5 bases each). The CDR3 is made up of 16 amino acids. CDR1 and CDR2 from the germline V gene are LNHDA and SQIVND (reference sequence). The V end was cut by 3 bases, the J end by 5 bases, with 19 bases between. This chain's CDR3 is CASSMTRDGGRETQYF. The DNA for the CDR3 is TGTGCCAGTAGTATGACACGGGATGGGGGTAGGGAGACCCAGTACTTC.

This clone has a handful of counts. This chain connects TRBV7-6 to TRBJ2-7, with 7 bases identical to TRBD1. Losses at the gene ends were 0 bases for V and 3 bases for J; bases not matched to a gene: 5. The germline CDR1 and CDR2 sequences are SGHVS and FNYEAQ. The CDR3 is made up of 15 amino acids. This CDR3 reads CASSLAWGQYYEQYF. CDR3 coding DNA: TGTGCCAGCAGCTTAGCATGGGGACAGTACTACGAGCAGTACTTC.

The chain carries TRBV19 and TRBJ1-4; D perhaps matches TRBD1 (5 bases). The germline V gene has CDR1 LNHDA and CDR2 SQIVND (reference sequence). The CDR3 is 12 amino acids. The V end was cut by 4 bases, the J end by 14 bases, with 14 bases between. The CDR3 DNA reads TGTGCCAGTAGTAAGGGACTCCCGACGCTGTTTTTT. It encodes CASSKGLPTLFF.

The V gene is TRBV19, the J gene TRBJ2-7; maybe TRBD1 (8 bases). Germline-derived CDR1 and CDR2 are LNHDA and SQIVND (reference sequence). This CDR3 comprises 15 residues. V was shortened by 5 bases and J by 3 bases, with 17 bases between the two germline ends. CDR3 bases: TGTGCCAGTAGTCCTCGCACAGGGGGGGGCTACGAGCAGTACTTC. Its protein is CASSPRTGGGYEQYF.

The V gene is TRBV19, the J gene TRBJ1-5; 8 bases are a match to TRBD1. V lost 7 bases and J lost 6; bases outside the gene matches: 14. The CDR3 runs 16 residues. CDR1 is LNHDA and CDR2 is SQIVND in the germline V gene (reference sequence). CDR3 DNA: TGTGCCAGTAAGGGACTCGACAGGGGCCGGAGTCAGCCCCAGCATTTT. Protein product: CASKGLDRGRSQPQHF. Using reference TRBV19 and TRBJ1-5 for the parts outside the CDR3, the full variable domain is DGGITQSPKYLFRKEGQNVTLSCEQNLNHDAMYWYRQDPGQGLRLIYYSQIVNDFQKGDIAEGYSVSREKKESFPLTVTSAQKNPTAFYLCASKGLDRGRSQPQHFGDGTRLSIL.

The genes are TRBV1 and TRBJ2-1; TRBD1, the table's D call, was not compared with the DNA. TRBV1 represents a pseudogene. The CDR3 loop spans 16 amino acids. CDR3 nucleotides: TGCGCCAGCAGCCAAGATAGGGCAGGGGTCGAAAATGAGCAGTTCTTC. This sequence encodes CASSQDRAGVENEQFF.

A few counts support this clone. This sequence joins TRBV11-3 and TRBJ2-4; D call uncertain. Trimming took off 1 base at V and 6 bases at J, with 10 bases between the two ends. Germline lookup yields CDR1 SGHNT and CDR2 YENEEA. The length of the CDR3 is 14 residues. The CDR3: CASSLGQTVNIQYF. The CDR3 region has the DNA TGTGCCAGCAGCTTAGGTCAGACCGTAAACATTCAGTACTTC. Full variable domain (outside the CDR3, taken from reference TRBV11-3 and TRBJ2-4): EAGVVQSPRYKIIEKKQPVAFWCNPISGHNTLYWYLQNLGQGPELLIRYENEEAVDDSQLPKDRFSAERLKGVDSTLKIQPAELGDSAVYLCASSLGQTVNIQYFGAGTRLSVL.

J is TRBJ2-2 and V is TRBV28; D perhaps matches TRBD1 (5 bases). CDR1 is MDHEN, CDR2 SYDVKM, per germline. V was pared by 4 bases and J by 5 bases, with 14 bases between. This CDR3 is 15 amino acids long. The CDR3 region has the DNA TGTGCCAGCAGTTCTGGACACCGACGAACCGGGGAGCTGTTTTTT. Translated, it gives CASSSGHRRTGELFF.